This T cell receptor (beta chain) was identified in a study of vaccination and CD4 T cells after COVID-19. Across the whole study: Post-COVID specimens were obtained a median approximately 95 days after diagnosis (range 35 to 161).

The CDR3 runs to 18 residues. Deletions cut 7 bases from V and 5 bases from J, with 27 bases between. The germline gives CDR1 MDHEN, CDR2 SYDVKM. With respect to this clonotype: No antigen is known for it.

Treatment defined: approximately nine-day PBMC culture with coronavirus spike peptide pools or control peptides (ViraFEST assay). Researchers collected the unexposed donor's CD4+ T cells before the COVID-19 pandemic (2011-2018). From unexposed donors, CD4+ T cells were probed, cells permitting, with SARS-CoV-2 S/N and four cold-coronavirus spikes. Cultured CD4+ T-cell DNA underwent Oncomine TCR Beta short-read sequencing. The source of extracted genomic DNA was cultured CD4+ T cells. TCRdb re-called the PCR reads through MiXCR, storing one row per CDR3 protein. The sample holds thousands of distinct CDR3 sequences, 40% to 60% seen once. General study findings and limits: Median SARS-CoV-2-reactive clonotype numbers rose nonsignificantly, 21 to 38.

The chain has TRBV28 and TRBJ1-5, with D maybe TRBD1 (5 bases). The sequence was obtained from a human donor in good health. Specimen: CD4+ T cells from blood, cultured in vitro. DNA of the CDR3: TGTGCCAGCAACCGACCAGGGAGCATACAACCGAGCGATCAGCCCCAGCATTTT. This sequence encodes CASNRPGSIQPSDQPQHF.